The entry that follows covers one T cell receptor (beta chain) sequence. Ten or more counts support this clonotype. What this receptor recognizes is not known. No per-base quality is available; no much larger clone lies one base away. The CDR3 numbers 16 residues from cysteine through phenylalanine. Only CDR3 DNA remains: 48 bases, in frame from the first base. Trimmed from V: 5 bases; trimmed from J: 3 bases; junction bases lacking a gene match: 6. In the germline V gene, CDR1 corresponds to SGHRS and CDR2 to YFSETQ. Hyperthyroidism patients were newly diagnosed, with disease duration under 2 months, and aged 18 to 65 years. Patients with other autoimmune diseases, uncontrolled infections, pregnancy or lactation were excluded. Diagnosis relied on clinical symptoms, serum thyroxine, TRAb, thyroid ultrasound and orbital computed tomography. Total RNA was extracted using Trizol reagent, and RNA quality was checked on an Agilent 2100 Bioanalyzer.

For repertoire sequencing, TCR beta CDR3 regions were amplified from RNA transcripts. HTBI primers and the Qiagen OneStep RT-PCR kit were used in a first-round RT-PCR, which was followed by a second-round multiplex PCR, size selection and purification. Libraries were sequenced paired-end with 100 bp reads on an Illumina HiSeq2000. The source study handled its data this way. SOAPnuke was used to process the reads, removing any read that contained adapters or uncalled bases, had a mean Phred below 15, or lacked an exact match to the constant primer or identifier. High-quality paired reads were merged with COPE v1.2.5. Each unique nucleotide sequence was defined as a clonotype, and clonotypes were aligned to IMGT TRB V, D and J references with MiTCR v1.1. The analysis was limited to V-J combinations with a frequency above 0.0001, which together covered approximately 99% of the repertoires. For each V-J combination, a TCR clonal expansion and chaos score was defined as the ratio of F50 clonal expansion to chaos observed in the TCRdist matrix. Features were reduced by Welch's t-statistics and random forest to around 13 V-J combinations, which fed a naive Bayes classifier. Thyroid-blood repertoire similarity was quantified with the Morisita-Horn index. Using fastp at Q25 and MiXCR, TCRdb reprocessed the public reads and kept productive beta chains. One record per CDR3 amino acid sequence lists the most common genes and DNA. The V and J calls follow TCRdb's processing rather than the paper's. The sample records roughly 1.1 million distinct CDR3 sequences, about 40% of which are singletons. Over 8.5% of the sample is taken by the ten largest.

This sample is drawn from a study of Graves' ophthalmopathy and Graves' hyperthyroidism (dated by TCRdb to between 2017 and 2018). At the level of the whole study: Hyperthyroidism was considered stable if no progression to ophthalmopathy occurred within 18 months of follow-up. Following sampling, methimazole starting at 30 mg daily was administered to hyperthyroidism patients, and high-dose intravenous methylprednisolone was administered to ophthalmopathy patients. The study used signatures of the TCR beta repertoire to tell Graves' ophthalmopathy apart from Graves' hyperthyroidism and to predict which patients would progress to ophthalmopathy. In roughly 6 hyperthyroidism patients, the T-cell repertoires found in thyroid tissue were compared with those found in blood. In total, 120 to 150 blood samples were TCR-sequenced: 40 to 45 ophthalmopathy, approximately 75 hyperthyroidism and around 17 hyperthyroidism-to-ophthalmopathy patients. The independent validation cohort included approximately 19 hyperthyroidism patients plus 17 patients who later progressed from hyperthyroidism to ophthalmopathy. A discovery set of 100 patients (around 44 ophthalmopathy, just over 55 stable hyperthyroidism) was enrolled to explore V-J signatures distinguishing ophthalmopathy from hyperthyroidism.

Results the study describes overall, beyond this receptor: Most expanded thyroid clonotypes with a frequency above 0.001 also appeared in blood, which suggests that blood repertoires may reflect the immune response in the thyroid. Ophthalmopathy was separated from stable hyperthyroidism by the 13-signature model with around 88% sensitivity and about 81% specificity in cross-validation and with 80%/75% in the test set. Sample size was not statistically predetermined, and group allocation was not concealed from the investigators. In validation, the model predicted ophthalmopathy progression with 70.59% sensitivity and roughly 72% specificity; roughly eleven predicted patients were CT-confirmed with GO in a median of about 7.1 months.

This clonotype originated in an adult man with Graves' hyperthyroidism. Input material: peripheral blood or thyroid tissue (not recorded which). The receptor chain draws on TRBV5-1 and TRBJ2-6; 9 nucleotides in the junction match TRBD1. CDR3 region: CASSPGQGYGANVLTF. The nucleotide sequence is given as TGCGCCAGCAGTCCAGGACAGGGGTATGGGGCCAACGTCCTGACTTTC.